These 7 T cell receptor beta chains were all obtained from the same sample, sequenced in a study of cytomegalovirus exposure and HLA in healthy donors. The table came from immunoSEQ multiplex PCR; TCRdb's copy has only in-frame clones and leaves some out. Of around 400,000 clones listed, roughly 90% are singletons. Sequencing input: PBMCs. These receptors were taken from a woman between 18 and 29 years old in good health and CMV-seronegative.

The chain links TRBV19 to TRBJ1-1; D possibly corresponds to TRBD1 (6 bases). V gave up 4 bases and J gave up 4 bases, with 13 bases separating them. Per the germline V gene, CDR1 is LNHDA and CDR2 is SQIVND (reference sequence). This CDR3 has 14 amino acids. The CDR3 reads CASSRQERSTEAFF. The CDR3, as DNA: TGTGCCAGTAGTAGACAGGAAAGGAGCACTGAAGCTTTCTTT.

The chain is built from TRBV6-4 and TRBJ1-6; D possibly corresponds to TRBD1 (5 bases). The germline V gene has CDR1 MRHNA and CDR2 SNTAGT. V was clipped by 3 bases and J by 10 bases, with 13 bases between them. This CDR3 spans 14 amino acids. In nucleotides, the CDR3 is TGTGCCAGCAGTGAAAGAAGGGGTGAATCACCCCTCCACTTT. Encoded protein: CASSERRGESPLHF.

The genes are TRBV28 and TRBJ2-1, with D maybe TRBD1 (5 bases). Germline V lookup: CDR1 MDHEN, CDR2 SYDVKM. V lost 3 bases to trimming and J lost 1 base, with 7 bases between them. CDR3 length: 14 amino acids. CDR3 coding DNA: TGTGCCAGCAGTTTGCAGGGTTCCTACAATGAGCAGTTCTTC. Protein product: CASSLQGSYNEQFF. The whole variable domain, filled in from reference TRBV28 and TRBJ2-1, reads DVKVTQSSRYLVKRTGEKVFLECVQDMDHENMFWYRQDPGLGLRLIYFSYDVKMKEKGDIPEGYSVSREKKERFSLILESASTNQTSMYLCASSLQGSYNEQFFGPGTRLTVL.

This chain connects TRBV5-1 to TRBJ2-1, with D maybe TRBD1 (5 bases). The V and J ends lost 5 bases and 2 bases respectively, with 17 bases between them. The CDR3 has 16 amino acids. The V gene's germline CDR1 is SGHRS and CDR2 YFSETQ. The CDR3 loop is CASSHTQAGPYNEQFF. CDR3 in DNA: TGCGCCAGCAGTCACACCCAGGCAGGGCCCTACAATGAGCAGTTCTTC.

The V and J genes are TRBV27 and TRBJ1-2; 7 bases map to TRBD1. V lost 3 bases, J lost 3 bases, and 4 bases stayed unmatched. CDR1 is MNHEY, CDR2 SMNVEV, per germline (reference sequence). CDR3 length equals 14 residues. CDR3 nucleotide sequence: TGTGCCAGCAGTTTTGTGGGGACAGACTATGGCTACACCTTC. It yields the protein CASSFVGTDYGYTF.

This chain links TRBV9 with TRBJ2-3; 14 bases match TRBD2. The CDR3 totals 16 residues. From germline, CDR1 is SGDLS and CDR2 YYNGEE. V lost 3 bases and J lost 1; bases outside the gene matches: 1. The CDR3 nucleotides read TGTGCCAGCAGCGCGGGACTAGCGGGAGGCACAGATACGCAGTATTTT. Amino acids: CASSAGLAGGTDTQYF.

The chain carries TRBV28 and TRBJ2-7, with 12 bases aligning to TRBD2. CDR3 length: 15 amino acids. CDR1 is MDHEN, CDR2 SYDVKM, per germline. After removal of 5 bases from V and 6 bases from J, the junction contained 8 bases not matched to a gene. This CDR3 is CASSPGTSGRPEQYF. The CDR3, as DNA: TGTGCCAGCAGTCCCGGGACTAGCGGGCGCCCCGAGCAGTACTTC.